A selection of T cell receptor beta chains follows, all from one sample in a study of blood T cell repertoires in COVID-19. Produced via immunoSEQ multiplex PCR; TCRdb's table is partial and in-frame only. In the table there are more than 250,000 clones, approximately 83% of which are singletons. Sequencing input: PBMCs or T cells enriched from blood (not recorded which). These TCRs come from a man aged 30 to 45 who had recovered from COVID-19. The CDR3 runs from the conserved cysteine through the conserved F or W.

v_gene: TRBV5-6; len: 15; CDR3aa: CASSLVLGSGTEAFF
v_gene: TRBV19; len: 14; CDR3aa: CASSDTGQVNGYTF
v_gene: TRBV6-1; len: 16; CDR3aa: CASSETVSPRVYGYTF
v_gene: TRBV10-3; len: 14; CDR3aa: CAISGQGTGNTIYF
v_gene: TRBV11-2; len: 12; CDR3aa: CASSLRGYGYTF
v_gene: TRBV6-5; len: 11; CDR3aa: CASSSGQGMFF
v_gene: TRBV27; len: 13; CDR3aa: CASSLYRDRGAFF
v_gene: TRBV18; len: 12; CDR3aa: CASSPGGDEQYF
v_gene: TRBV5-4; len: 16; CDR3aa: CASSLMGQAINEKLFF
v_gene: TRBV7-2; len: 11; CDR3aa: CASSQQGGYTF
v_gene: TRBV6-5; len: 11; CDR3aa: CASTKGDTQYF
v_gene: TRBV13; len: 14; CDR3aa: CASSNYRGNTEAFF
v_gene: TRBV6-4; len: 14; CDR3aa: CANPDREGPETQYF
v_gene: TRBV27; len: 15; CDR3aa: CASSLSGGAFNEQFF
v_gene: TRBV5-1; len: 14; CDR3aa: CASSPLTANTEAFF
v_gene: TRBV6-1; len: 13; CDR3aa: CASSEKGAHGYTF
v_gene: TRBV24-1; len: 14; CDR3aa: CATSESGTNYGYTF
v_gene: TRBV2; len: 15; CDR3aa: CASRPGTGESDTQYF
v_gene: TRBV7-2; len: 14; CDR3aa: CATLTRGLDTEAFF
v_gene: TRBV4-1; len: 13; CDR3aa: CASSPGYGNTIYF
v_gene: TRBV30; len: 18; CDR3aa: CAWSRDRTGSSYNSPLHF
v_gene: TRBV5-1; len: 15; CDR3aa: CASSSTTGVIGELFF
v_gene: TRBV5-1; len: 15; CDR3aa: CASSLAVSGEEKLFF
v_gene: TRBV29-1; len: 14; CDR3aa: CSVVYSLNTYEQYF
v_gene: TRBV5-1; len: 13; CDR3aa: CASSLTGENEQFF
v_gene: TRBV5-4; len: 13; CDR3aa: CASSWTGRTEAFF
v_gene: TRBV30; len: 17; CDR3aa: CAFYRDRVQSGANVLTF
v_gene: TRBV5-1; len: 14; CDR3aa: CASSLQGARTEAFF
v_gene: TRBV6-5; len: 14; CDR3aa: CASNRDRDNYGYTF
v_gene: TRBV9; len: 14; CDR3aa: CASNLGTEEGTIYF
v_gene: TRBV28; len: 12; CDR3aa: CASSLNTGELFF
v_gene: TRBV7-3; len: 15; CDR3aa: CASSYSTASYNEQFF
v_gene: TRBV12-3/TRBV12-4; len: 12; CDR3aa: CASSPRFEPQHF
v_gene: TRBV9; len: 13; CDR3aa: CASRQDNTGELFF
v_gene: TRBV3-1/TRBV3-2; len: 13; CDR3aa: CASSLGQALGQYF
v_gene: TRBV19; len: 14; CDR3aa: CASSIEGGTDTQYF
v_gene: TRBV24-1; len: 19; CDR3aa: CATSDFEPAGGPNSDTQYF
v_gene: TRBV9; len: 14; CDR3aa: CASSVAGNTGELFF